These T cell receptor beta chains were read from a single sample in a study of T cell repertoires in cytomegalovirus infection. One entry per CDR3 protein results from TCRdb running MiXCR on the reads. The sample lists approximately 120,000 distinct CDR3 sequences; approximately 28% were seen once. No antigen has been identified for these receptors. The sample was CD8+ T cells from cultured PBMCs, taken from culture after CMV antigen stimulation. These receptors were collected from a human donor in good health (CMV status not recorded). Some clones in this sample may be carry-over from other donors' samples. Each CDR3 is given with its conserved first and last residue. D genes are given only for firm matches. The size field is filled for only some rows; it gives once, few, many or a size class.

TRBD1,many,TRBJ2-5,TRBV18,CASSFIGQGRPNQETQYF,TGTGCCAGCTCATTTATAGGACAGGGGCGTCCCAACCAAGAGACCCAGTACTTC
NA,few,TRBJ1-1,TRBV18,CASSPPTGLKNTEAFF,TGTGCCAGCTCACCACCGACTGGTTTAAAGAACACTGAAGCTTTCTTT
TRBD2,few,TRBJ2-1,TRBV5-4,CASSLVSGGAREQFF,TGTGCCAGCAGCTTGGTTAGCGGGGGGGCGCGGGAGCAGTTCTTC
TRBD1,few,TRBJ2-1,TRBV5-1,CASSFLGAGGSQYEQFF,TGCGCCAGCAGCTTTCTGGGGGCAGGGGGATCGCAATATGAGCAGTTCTTC
NA,many,TRBJ2-7,TRBV7-2,CASSLSSRGMSEQYF,TGTGCCAGCAGCTTATCTTCTAGAGGGATGTCCGAGCAGTACTTC
NA,NA,TRBJ2-7,TRBV5-4,CASMGTGGSEQYF,TGTGCCAGCATGGGGACAGGCGGGAGCGAGCAGTACTTC
NA,NA,TRBJ2-1,TRBV11-2,CASSLKVGMPYNEQFF,TGTGCCAGCAGCCTCAAGGTGGGGATGCCCTACAATGAGCAGTTCTTC
TRBD2,NA,TRBJ2-5,TRBV27,CASSLSGLAGELYQETHYF,TGTGCCAGCAGTTTATCAGGACTAGCGGGGGAACTGTACCAAGAGACCCATTACTTC
NA,NA,TRBJ1-2,TRBV12-3/TRBV12-4,CASSLSLGDNGYTF,TGTGCCAGCAGTTTGAGTCTGGGGGACAATGGCTACACCTTC
NA,many,TRBJ1-1,TRBV20-1,CSATSDSRDTEAFF,TGCAGTGCTACCTCTGACAGTCGGGACACTGAAGCTTTCTTT
NA,many,TRBJ2-1,TRBV7-9,CASSLGGVPYNEQFF,TGTGCCAGCAGCTTAGGTGGGGTGCCCTACAATGAGCAGTTCTTC
NA,NA,TRBJ1-5,TRBV28,CASSIPNNQPQHF,TGTGCCAGCAGTATCCCGAACAATCAGCCCCAGCATTTT
TRBD1,NA,TRBJ2-7,TRBV7-3,CASSPGQGSSYEQYF,TGTGCCAGCAGCCCCGGACAGGGAAGCTCCTACGAGCAGTACTTC
NA,NA,TRBJ1-1,TRBV29-1,CSGRQMNTEAFF,TGCAGCGGAAGACAGATGAACACTGAAGCTTTCTTT
NA,few,TRBJ1-5,TRBV6-5,CASSPRRDISNQPQHF,TGTGCCAGCAGTCCTCGGCGGGACATAAGCAATCAGCCCCAGCATTTT
NA,NA,TRBJ1-1,TRBV2,CASIKLGTGNTEAFF,TGTGCCAGCATCAAGCTGGGGACGGGGAACACTGAAGCTTTCTTT
NA,many,TRBJ2-7,TRBV27,CASRTGYHAQYF,TGTGCCAGCCGAACAGGGTACCACGCGCAGTACTTC
NA,many,TRBJ1-4,TRBV7-9,CASSWSRAHNEKLFF,TGTGCCAGCAGCTGGTCCAGGGCCCATAATGAAAAACTGTTTTTT
NA,many,TRBJ1-1,TRBV6-2/TRBV6-3,CASSYPSEAFF,TGTGCCAGCAGTTACCCGTCTGAAGCTTTCTTT
NA,NA,TRBJ2-2,TRBV20-1,CSAGGGGGELFF,TGCAGTGCTGGGGGGGGCGGCGGGGAGCTGTTTTTT
NA,few,TRBJ2-3,TRBV11-1,CASSRDAGADTQYF,TGTGCCAGCAGCCGCGACGCCGGGGCAGATACGCAGTATTTT
NA,few,TRBJ2-7,TRBV19,CASSSGGGAFSYEQYF,TGTGCCAGTAGTTCCGGAGGGGGCGCCTTCTCCTACGAGCAGTACTTC
TRBD2,NA,TRBJ2-1,TRBV20-1,CSPQGLVGSNEQFF,TGCAGTCCTCAAGGACTAGTCGGGAGCAATGAGCAGTTCTTC
TRBD2,NA,TRBJ2-3,TRBV28,CASSTPGTSGGTDTQYF,TGTGCCAGCAGTACACCCGGGACTAGCGGGGGAACAGATACGCAGTATTTT
NA,few,TRBJ2-7,TRBV28,CASSFGTLEQYF,TGTGCCAGCAGTTTTGGGACCCTCGAGCAGTACTTC
NA,NA,TRBJ2-5,TRBV12-3/TRBV12-4,CASSLLGGSRLETQYF,TGTGCCAGCAGTTTACTCGGGGGATCGCGGTTGGAGACCCAGTACTTC
TRBD1,few,TRBJ1-4,TRBV7-9,CASSLTGGLEKLFF,TGTGCCAGCAGCTTGACAGGGGGCCTTGAAAAACTGTTTTTT
TRBD1,NA,TRBJ2-3,TRBV6-2/TRBV6-3,CASSPDREAPDTQYF,TGTGCCAGCAGTCCGGACAGGGAGGCCCCAGATACGCAGTATTTT
NA,few,TRBJ1-2,TRBV4-1,CASSQDQAGHYGYTF,TGCGCCAGCAGCCAAGATCAAGCAGGGCACTATGGCTACACCTTC
NA,few,TRBJ2-3,TRBV12-3/TRBV12-4,CASSSGWSDTQYF,TGTGCCAGCAGTTCAGGGTGGTCAGATACGCAGTATTTT
NA,few,TRBJ1-3,TRBV4-1,CASSLVSGLGNTIYF,TGCGCCAGCAGCCTGGTATCCGGGCTTGGAAACACCATATATTTT
TRBD2,many,TRBJ2-3,TRBV7-2,CASSLAVGTSGGNTQYF,TGTGCCAGCAGCTTAGCCGTCGGGACTAGCGGGGGCAATACGCAGTATTTT
NA,many,TRBJ2-2,TRBV7-2,CASSLTWGASTGELFF,TGTGCCAGCAGCTTAACTTGGGGGGCGTCCACCGGGGAGCTGTTTTTT
TRBD1,few,TRBJ1-1,TRBV19,CASSPGTGIMNTEAFF,TGTGCCAGTAGCCCTGGGACAGGCATCATGAACACTGAAGCTTTCTTT
NA,few,TRBJ2-7,TRBV7-6,CASSLTGATYEQYF,TGTGCCAGCAGCTTAACGGGGGCAACCTACGAGCAGTACTTC
NA,once,TRBJ2-3,TRBV25-1,CASSERGRDTQYF,TGTGCCAGCAGTGAACGAGGGAGAGATACGCAGTATTTT
NA,NA,TRBJ2-6,TRBV6-4,CASSDEGLGSGANVLTF,TGTGCCAGCAGTGACGAGGGATTGGGCTCTGGGGCCAACGTCCTGACTTTC
NA,few,TRBJ2-1,TRBV7-9,CASSFVTGNNEQFF,TGTGCCAGCAGCTTCGTGACTGGAAACAATGAGCAGTTCTTC
TRBD1,once,TRBJ2-7,TRBV6-2/TRBV6-3,CASRDRGGEQYF,TGTGCCAGCCGGGACAGGGGGGGCGAGCAGTACTTC
NA,NA,TRBJ1-1,TRBV5-6,CASSLVRRVGTEAFF,TGTGCCAGCAGCTTGGTTCGCAGGGTAGGCACTGAAGCTTTCTTT
NA,few,TRBJ2-2,TRBV7-9,CASSAARGETTGELFF,TGTGCCAGCAGCGCTGCTAGGGGCGAGACCACCGGGGAGCTGTTTTTT
NA,few,TRBJ1-2,TRBV6-6,CASTVLDGKANYGYTF,TGTGCCAGCACAGTTTTGGACGGGAAAGCTAACTATGGCTACACCTTC
NA,NA,TRBJ2-2,TRBV4-1,CASSLRNGELFF,TGTGCCAGCAGCCTCCGTAACGGGGAGCTGTTTTTT
NA,NA,TRBJ2-3,TRBV6-5,CASTPQGDTQYF,TGTGCCAGCACACCTCAGGGAGATACGCAGTATTTT
TRBD2,many,TRBJ2-1,TRBV7-3,CASSLRLRGAGENEQFF,TGTGCCAGCAGCTTAAGGTTAAGAGGTGCGGGGGAGAATGAGCAGTTCTTC
NA,many,TRBJ2-3,TRBV12-3/TRBV12-4,CASSFEGPAEDTQYF,TGTGCCAGCAGTTTCGAGGGACCCGCCGAAGATACGCAGTATTTT
NA,NA,TRBJ1-1,TRBV7-9,CASSLIQTEAFF,TGTGCCAGCAGCTTAATCCAAACTGAAGCTTTCTTT
TRBD2,few,TRBJ2-1,TRBV27,CASSLLAGGINEQFF,TGTGCCAGCAGTTTACTAGCGGGGGGTATCAATGAGCAGTTCTTC
NA,NA,TRBJ1-1,TRBV24-1,CATSDSQSVNTEAFF,TGTGCCACCAGTGACTCGCAATCGGTTAACACTGAAGCTTTCTTT
NA,NA,TRBJ2-1,TRBV19,CASSSGSEQFF,TGTGCCAGTAGTAGCGGAAGTGAGCAGTTCTTC
NA,NA,TRBJ1-5,TRBV28,CASSFHPSVSDGSNQPQHF,TGTGCCAGCAGTTTTCATCCCTCGGTGTCCGATGGAAGCAATCAGCCCCAGCATTTT
TRBD2,NA,TRBJ2-1,TRBV5-1,CASSPDSGGTPYNEQFF,TGCGCCAGCAGCCCTGATAGCGGGGGGACCCCCTACAATGAGCAGTTCTTC
NA,NA,TRBJ1-1,TRBV12-3/TRBV12-4,CASSLIGMNTEAFF,TGTGCCAGCAGTTTAATTGGTATGAACACTGAAGCTTTCTTT
NA,many,TRBJ1-1,TRBV12-3/TRBV12-4,CASSLGGMYTEAFF,TGTGCCAGCAGTTTAGGGGGGATGTACACTGAAGCTTTCTTT
TRBD2,NA,TRBJ2-3,TRBV2,CASRDYYTDTQYF,TGTGCCAGTCGGGACTATTACACAGATACGCAGTATTTT